Listed below are T cell receptor beta chains from one sample, sequenced in a study of blood T cell repertoires in COVID-19. Produced via immunoSEQ multiplex PCR; TCRdb's table is partial and in-frame only. The table shows 70,000 to 95,000 clones, with 92% occurring only once. The sample was peripheral blood. Receptor source: a woman aged 60-75 years with active COVID-19. CDR3s include the opening cysteine and the closing phenylalanine or tryptophan. D genes are given only for firm matches. The size field is filled for only some rows; it gives once, few, many or a size class.

V gene: TRBV7-2; J gene: TRBJ1-1; D gene: TRBD1; clone size: once; CDR3 DNA: TGTGCCAGCAGCTCCTCCGGACAGGGGACGATGAACACTGAAGCTTTCTTT; CDR3 protein: CASSSSGQGTMNTEAFF
V gene: TRBV7-9; J gene: TRBJ2-5; D gene: NA; clone size: NA; CDR3 DNA: TGTGCCAGCAGCCCTATTGACAGAGACCAAGAGACCCAGTACTTC; CDR3 protein: CASSPIDRDQETQYF
V gene: TRBV15; J gene: TRBJ1-6; D gene: TRBD1; clone size: NA; CDR3 DNA: TGTGCCACCAGCAGGGACAGGGGGGATTCACCCCTCCACTTT; CDR3 protein: CATSRDRGDSPLHF
V gene: TRBV14; J gene: TRBJ2-7; D gene: TRBD2; clone size: NA; CDR3 DNA: TGTGCCAGCAGCCAACCTTGGACTAGCGGGGCCGGGTCCTACGAGCAGTACTTC; CDR3 protein: CASSQPWTSGAGSYEQYF
V gene: TRBV5-1; J gene: TRBJ2-3; D gene: TRBD2; clone size: NA; CDR3 DNA: TGCGCCAGCAGTGGTAGCGGGATTCCTTCAGATACGCAGTATTTT; CDR3 protein: CASSGSGIPSDTQYF
V gene: TRBV29-1; J gene: TRBJ1-1; D gene: NA; clone size: NA; CDR3 DNA: TGCAGCGTCCGCCCGGGGGGCCAGGCCACTGAAGCTTTCTTT; CDR3 protein: CSVRPGGQATEAFF
V gene: TRBV6-6; J gene: TRBJ1-2; D gene: TRBD1; clone size: NA; CDR3 DNA: TGTGCCAGCAGCCTCGACAGGGTTTTTCTCTCTGGTGGCTACACCTTC; CDR3 protein: CASSLDRVFLSGGYTF
V gene: TRBV7-9; J gene: TRBJ1-2; D gene: TRBD1; clone size: NA; CDR3 DNA: TGTGCCAGCAGCTTCGGGGGACAGGGGAAAGTTGTCAGGGATGGCTACACCTTC; CDR3 protein: CASSFGGQGKVVRDGYTF
V gene: TRBV7-9; J gene: TRBJ2-7; D gene: TRBD1; clone size: NA; CDR3 DNA: TGTGCCAGCAGCTTAGGGACAGGGGAACCCTACGAGCAGTACTTC; CDR3 protein: CASSLGTGEPYEQYF
V gene: TRBV11-3; J gene: TRBJ2-7; D gene: NA; clone size: NA; CDR3 DNA: TGTGCCAGCAGCTCCAGCGGCGAGCAGTACTTC; CDR3 protein: CASSSSGEQYF
V gene: TRBV10-3; J gene: TRBJ2-1; D gene: TRBD2; clone size: NA; CDR3 DNA: TGTGCCATCAGCGACCGGACTAGCGGGAGCAATGAGCAGTTCTTC; CDR3 protein: CAISDRTSGSNEQFF
V gene: TRBV19; J gene: TRBJ1-1; D gene: NA; clone size: NA; CDR3 DNA: TGTGCCAGTAGTAATCTGGGACACATGAACACTGAAGCTTTCTTT; CDR3 protein: CASSNLGHMNTEAFF
V gene: TRBV7-8; J gene: TRBJ2-7; D gene: TRBD2; clone size: few; CDR3 DNA: TGTGCCAGCAGGGCGCACCCCGGGACTAGCGGGGGGGCCTACGAGCAGTACTTC; CDR3 protein: CASRAHPGTSGGAYEQYF
V gene: TRBV6-6; J gene: TRBJ2-7; D gene: NA; clone size: NA; CDR3 DNA: TGTGCCAGCAGGCGAGGACAGGGAGGGAGCTCCTACGAGCAGTACTTC; CDR3 protein: CASRRGQGGSSYEQYF
V gene: TRBV28; J gene: TRBJ1-3; D gene: NA; clone size: NA; CDR3 DNA: TGTGCCAGCGAATCTCCCAGCTCTGGAAACACCATATATTTT; CDR3 protein: CASESPSSGNTIYF
V gene: TRBV5-8; J gene: TRBJ1-2; D gene: TRBD1; clone size: NA; CDR3 DNA: TGTGCCAGCAGTGTGGGGGACAGGGGGCCTTATGGCTACACCTTC; CDR3 protein: CASSVGDRGPYGYTF
V gene: TRBV2; J gene: TRBJ1-2; D gene: TRBD1; clone size: NA; CDR3 DNA: TGTGCCAGCGGCTCGGGACAGCCGGGTGGCTACACCTTC; CDR3 protein: CASGSGQPGGYTF
V gene: TRBV10-3; J gene: TRBJ1-3; D gene: TRBD1; clone size: NA; CDR3 DNA: TGTGCCATCAGTGATCGTTTGGACAGGGAGGGAAACACCATATATTTT; CDR3 protein: CAISDRLDREGNTIYF
V gene: TRBV2; J gene: TRBJ1-5; D gene: NA; clone size: NA; CDR3 DNA: TGTGCCAGCAGTGAAGTTCTCGGTAACCTTGGGCCCCAGCATTTT; CDR3 protein: CASSEVLGNLGPQHF
V gene: TRBV19; J gene: TRBJ2-1; D gene: NA; clone size: NA; CDR3 DNA: TGTGCCAGTAGACGCACAGGGTTAAGCTCCTACAATGAGCAGTTCTTC; CDR3 protein: CASRRTGLSSYNEQFF
V gene: TRBV3-1/TRBV3-2; J gene: TRBJ1-2; D gene: NA; clone size: NA; CDR3 DNA: TGTGCCAGCAGCCAGGGAGGCTATGGCTACACCTTC; CDR3 protein: CASSQGGYGYTF
V gene: TRBV10-3; J gene: TRBJ2-7; D gene: NA; clone size: once; CDR3 DNA: TGTGCCATCAGTGAGTCAACGGGGGAGCAGTACTTC; CDR3 protein: CAISESTGEQYF
V gene: TRBV7-9; J gene: TRBJ2-5; D gene: TRBD1; clone size: NA; CDR3 DNA: TGTGCCAGCAGCCTAGGGACAGGGTACCAAGAGACCCAGTACTTC; CDR3 protein: CASSLGTGYQETQYF
V gene: TRBV27; J gene: TRBJ2-1; D gene: NA; clone size: NA; CDR3 DNA: TGTGCCAGCAGTTTATACTCCCACTCCTACAATGAGCAGTTCTTC; CDR3 protein: CASSLYSHSYNEQFF
V gene: TRBV29-1; J gene: TRBJ2-5; D gene: NA; clone size: NA; CDR3 DNA: TGCAGCGTTGATACTCCGGCGGGGGAGACCCAGTACTTC; CDR3 protein: CSVDTPAGETQYF
V gene: TRBV30; J gene: TRBJ1-5; D gene: NA; clone size: NA; CDR3 DNA: TGTGCCTGGATGAACCCCGCGGCGGGGAAGAGCAATCAGCCCCAGCATTTT; CDR3 protein: CAWMNPAAGKSNQPQHF
V gene: TRBV18; J gene: TRBJ1-4; D gene: NA; clone size: NA; CDR3 DNA: TGTGCCAGCTCTTCCGACAGGACGGGCGAAAAACTGTTTTTT; CDR3 protein: CASSSDRTGEKLFF
V gene: TRBV6-5; J gene: TRBJ2-2; D gene: NA; clone size: NA; CDR3 DNA: TGTGCCAGCAGTTACTCGAGGCCCACCAACACCGGGGAGCTGTTTTTT; CDR3 protein: CASSYSRPTNTGELFF